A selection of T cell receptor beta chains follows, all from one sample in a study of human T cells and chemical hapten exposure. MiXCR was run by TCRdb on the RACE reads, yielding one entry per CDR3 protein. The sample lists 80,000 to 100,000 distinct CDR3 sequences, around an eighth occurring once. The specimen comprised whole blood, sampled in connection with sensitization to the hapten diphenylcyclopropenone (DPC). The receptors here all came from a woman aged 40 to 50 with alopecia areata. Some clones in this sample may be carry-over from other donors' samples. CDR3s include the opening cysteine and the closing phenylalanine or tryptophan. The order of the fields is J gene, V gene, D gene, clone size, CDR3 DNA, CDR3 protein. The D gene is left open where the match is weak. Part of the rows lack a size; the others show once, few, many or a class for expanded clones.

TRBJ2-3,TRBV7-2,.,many,TGTGCCAGCAGCCCGGGGACGCCAGATACGCAGTATTTT,CASSPGTPDTQYF
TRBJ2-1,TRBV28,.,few,TGTGCCAGCAGTTTACCGAACAATGAGCAGTTCTTC,CASSLPNNEQFF
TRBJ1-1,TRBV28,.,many,TGTGCCAGCAGTTTGACAGAGAACACTGAAGCTTTCTTT,CASSLTENTEAFF
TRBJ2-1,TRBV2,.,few,TGTGCCAGCAGAACTTACAATGAGCAGTTCTTC,CASRTYNEQFF
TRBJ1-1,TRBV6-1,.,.,TGTGCCAGCAGCCAGATGCGAGATATGAACACTGAAGCTTTCTTT,CASSQMRDMNTEAFF
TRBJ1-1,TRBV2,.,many,TGTGCCAGCAGTGATCAAATGAACACTGAAGCTTTCTTT,CASSDQMNTEAFF
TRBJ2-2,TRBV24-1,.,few,TGTGCCACCAGTGCCGGAGGGTATTCATCAAACACCGGGGAGCTGTTTTTT,CATSAGGYSSNTGELFF
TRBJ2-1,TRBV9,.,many,TGTGCCAGCAGCGTAGCGGGAGATCCGGGTGAGCAGTTCTTC,CASSVAGDPGEQFF
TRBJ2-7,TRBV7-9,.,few,TGTGCCAGCAGCTTGGGGGGCGTCGTCGAGCAGTACTTC,CASSLGGVVEQYF
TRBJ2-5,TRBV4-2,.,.,TGTGCCAGCAGCCAAGATATTGCAGGCCAAGAGACCCAGTACTTC,CASSQDIAGQETQYF
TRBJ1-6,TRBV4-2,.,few,TGTGCCAGCAGCCAAGACGGATACAGCTCCTATAATTCACCCCTCCACTTT,CASSQDGYSSYNSPLHF
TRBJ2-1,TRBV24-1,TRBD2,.,TGTGCCACCGCTAGGGAGGGCCTAGCGGGAGGTGAGCAGTTCTTC,CATAREGLAGGEQFF
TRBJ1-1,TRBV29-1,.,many,TGCAGCGTCGTCCGACGGGGAAACACTGAAGCTTTCTTT,CSVVRRGNTEAFF
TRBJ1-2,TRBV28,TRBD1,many,TGTGCCAGCAGTTCCCAGGGACAGGGGGCTGGTGGCTACACCTTC,CASSSQGQGAGGYTF
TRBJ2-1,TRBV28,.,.,TGTGCCAGCAATAGGGGCTCCTACAATGAGCAGTTCTTC,CASNRGSYNEQFF
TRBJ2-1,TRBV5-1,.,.,TGCGCCAGCAGCATTACTGCGGGGGAGCAGTTCTTC,CASSITAGEQFF
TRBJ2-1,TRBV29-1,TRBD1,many,TGCAGCGTTGACCGCCGGGACAGAGCCTACAATGAGCAGTTCTTC,CSVDRRDRAYNEQFF
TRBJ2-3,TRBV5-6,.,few,TGTGCCAGCAGCGTCTGGACTTTCGGGGATACGCAGTATTTT,CASSVWTFGDTQYF
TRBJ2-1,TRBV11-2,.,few,TGTGCCAGCAGCTTAGTGGCAGGGAACAATGAGCAGTTCTTC,CASSLVAGNNEQFF
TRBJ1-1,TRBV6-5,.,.,TGTGCCAGCACCCAATACGCTATGAACACTGAAGCTTTCTTT,CASTQYAMNTEAFF
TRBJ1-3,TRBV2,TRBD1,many,TGTGCCAGCAGTGATCGGACAGGGGCTGGAAACACCATATATTTT,CASSDRTGAGNTIYF
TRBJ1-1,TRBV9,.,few,TGTGCCAGCAGCGAGAGCGACAGCGGGAACACTGAAGCTTTCTTT,CASSESDSGNTEAFF
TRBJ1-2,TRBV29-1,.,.,TGCAGCGTTGAGGGGAAAGATGGCTACACCTTC,CSVEGKDGYTF
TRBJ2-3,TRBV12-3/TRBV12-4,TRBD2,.,TGTGCCAGCGCCTCTAGCGGGGAGGGGGCAGATACGCAGTATTTT,CASASSGEGADTQYF
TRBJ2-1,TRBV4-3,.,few,TGCGCCAGCAGCCAAGATACCAGGCCCTACAATGAGCAGTTCTTC,CASSQDTRPYNEQFF
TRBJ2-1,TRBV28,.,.,TGTGCCAGCAGTTTAGCTGGGGGCAGTAGGAATGAGCAGTTCTTC,CASSLAGGSRNEQFF
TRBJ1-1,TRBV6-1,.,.,TGTGCCAGCAGAGTTAGACGCCCCGGGCGCACTGAAGCTTTCTTT,CASRVRRPGRTEAFF
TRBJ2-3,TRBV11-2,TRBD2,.,TGTGCCAGCAGCTTAGCTCCTAGCGGGGCCGCGTCGGCGCAGTATTTT,CASSLAPSGAASAQYF
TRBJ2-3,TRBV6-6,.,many,TGTGCCAGCAGTTACGCTACAGATACGCAGTATTTT,CASSYATDTQYF
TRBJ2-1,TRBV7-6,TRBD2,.,TGTGCCAGCAGCCTGAGCGGGAGGGCTTCCTACAATGAGCAGTTCTTC,CASSLSGRASYNEQFF
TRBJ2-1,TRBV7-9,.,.,TGTGCCAGCAGCTTAGGGCTGTTTAATGAGCAGTTCTTC,CASSLGLFNEQFF
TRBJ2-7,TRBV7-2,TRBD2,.,TGTGCCAGCAGCTATCTAGCGGCGTCCTACGAGCAGTACTTC,CASSYLAASYEQYF
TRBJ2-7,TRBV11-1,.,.,TGTGCCAGCCAAGGGGGGTCGAGCTACGAGCAGTACTTC,CASQGGSSYEQYF
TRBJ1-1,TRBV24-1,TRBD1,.,TGTGCCACCAGTGATGCCACAGGGGGCAGGGCGACGGCTTTCTTT,CATSDATGGRATAFF
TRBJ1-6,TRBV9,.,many,TGTGCCAGCAGCGCCGGGGGTAATTCACCCCTCCACTTT,CASSAGGNSPLHF
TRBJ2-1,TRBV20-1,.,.,TGCAGTGCTAGAGAGGGCATGAGGAATGAGCAGTTCTTC,CSAREGMRNEQFF
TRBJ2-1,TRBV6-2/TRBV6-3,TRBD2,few,TGTGCCAGCAGACCCGGACTAGCGGAAGTCAATGAGCAGTTCTTC,CASRPGLAEVNEQFF
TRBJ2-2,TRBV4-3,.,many,TGCGCCAGCAGCCGCTCCGCCGGGGAGCTGTTTTTT,CASSRSAGELFF
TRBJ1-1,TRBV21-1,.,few,TGTGCCAGCAGCAACGGCGAAGGGGTGCGGGAACGAACTGAAGCTTTCTTT,CASSNGEGVRERTEAFF
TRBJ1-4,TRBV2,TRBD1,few,TGTGCCAGTACAGGGGATGAGGGGAAACTGTTTTTT,CASTGDEGKLFF
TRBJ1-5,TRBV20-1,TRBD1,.,TGCAGTGCTAGTAGAGGTGGGACAGGGGGCAATCAGCCCCAGCATTTT,CSASRGGTGGNQPQHF
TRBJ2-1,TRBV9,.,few,TGTGCCAGCAGCGGACCCTCAGCGCCTGCTGGTGAGCAGTTCTTC,CASSGPSAPAGEQFF
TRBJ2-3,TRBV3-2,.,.,TGTGCCAGCAGCCAAGATCACCGACACAATACTAGCACAGATACGCAGTATTTT,CASSQDHRHNTSTDTQYF
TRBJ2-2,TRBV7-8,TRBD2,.,TGTGCCAGCAGCTCAGACTTTGGACTAGCCGGCACCGGGGAGCTGTTTTTT,CASSSDFGLAGTGELFF
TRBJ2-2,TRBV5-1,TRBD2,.,TGCGCCAGCAGCTTGGTTGCGGGAGGAACCACCGGGGAGCTGTTTTTT,CASSLVAGGTTGELFF
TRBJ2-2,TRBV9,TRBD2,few,TGTGCCAGCAGTCCCCTAGCGGCCACCGGGGAGCTGTTTTTT,CASSPLAATGELFF
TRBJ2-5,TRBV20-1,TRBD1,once,TGCAGTGCTAGGACAGGGGAGACCCAGTACTTC,CSARTGETQYF